These 23 T cell receptor beta chains were all obtained from the same sample, sequenced in a study of PD-1 blockade in mismatch repair-deficient tumors. Measured with immunoSEQ multiplex PCR; TCRdb has only the in-frame clones, and not every one. Among roughly 40,000 clones listed, more than 75% were seen once. The sequenced sample was peripheral blood, obtained roughly 76 weeks after starting pembrolizumab. The receptors come from an adult with mismatch repair-deficient cancer.

The V call is TRBV2, the J call TRBJ2-3, with D maybe TRBD1 (5 bases). Trimming shortened V by 0 bases and J by 1 base, and 11 bases separated the two germline ends. This CDR3 comprises 16 residues. Germline values: CDR1 SNHLY, CDR2 FYNNEI. The CDR3 DNA is TGTGCCAGCAGTGAAGCGCAGGGCGGAGGCACAGATACGCAGTATTTT. Protein product: CASSEAQGGGTDTQYF.

This clone is judged medium-sized. This sample also contains other DNA sequences that code for the same CDR3. The rearrangement joins TRBV7-2 to TRBJ1-5; no clear D gene. V was trimmed by 1 base and J by 0 bases, leaving 7 bases between them. The CDR3 covers 15 residues. From germline, CDR1 is SGHTA and CDR2 FQGNSA. CDR3 sequence (DNA): TGTGCCAGCAGCTTAGATTTTTATAGCAATCAGCCCCAGCATTTT. The encoded protein is CASSLDFYSNQPQHF.

This clone was detected once. The chain is built from TRBV19 and TRBJ2-7, with 13 bases identical to TRBD2. The V gene end was trimmed by 9 bases and the J gene end by 0 bases; junction bases not matched to a gene: 5. In germline, CDR1 is LNHDA, CDR2 SQIVND (reference sequence). This CDR3 comprises 15 residues. Written as DNA, the CDR3 is TGTGCCAGCGGTGGACTAGCGGGAGACTCCTACGAGCAGTACTTC. It is translated as CASGGLAGDSYEQYF.

The CDR3 DNA sequence: TGCGCCAGCAGCTTCTATCCTAGCGGGGGACCCTACAATGAGCAGTTCTTC. Protein sequence: CASSFYPSGGPYNEQFF. The J gene is TRBJ2-1, the V gene TRBV5-1; 10 bases fit TRBD2. V was clipped by 2 bases and J by 2 bases; unmatched bases: 7. This CDR3 is built from 17 residues. CDR1 SGHRS and CDR2 YFSETQ come from the germline V gene.

The V call is TRBV5-1, the J call TRBJ2-5, with 7 bases that match TRBD1. V gave up 2 bases and J gave up 5 bases; unmatched junction bases: 9. The CDR3 loop spans 15 amino acids. Looked up from germline, CDR1 is SGHRS and CDR2 is YFSETQ. The DNA for the CDR3 is TGCGCCAGCAGCTTAGGGGACAGCTCAGCCGAGACCCAGTACTTC. Amino acid sequence: CASSLGDSSAETQYF.

The V and J genes are TRBV7-9 and TRBJ1-2; no definite D call. This CDR3 spans 12 amino acids. V lost 5 bases and J 8 bases, leaving 12 bases between the germline ends. Per the germline V gene, CDR1 is SEHNR and CDR2 is FQNEAQ (reference sequence). CDR3 in DNA: TGTGCCAGCAGCCTCCCAGACTCAGGCTACACCTTC. It translates to CASSLPDSGYTF. The whole variable domain, remainder taken from reference TRBV7-9 and TRBJ1-2, is DTGVSQNPRHKITKRGQNVTFRCDPISEHNRLYWYRQTLGQGPEFLTYFQNEAQLEKSRLLSDRFSAERPKGSFSTLEIQRTEQGDSAMYLCASSLPDSGYTFGSGTRLTVV.

This clone was found a few times. The chain links TRBV30 to TRBJ2-2; maybe TRBD1 (6 bases). The germline CDR1 and CDR2 sequences are GTSNPN and SVGIG (reference sequence). The V end lost 1 base, the J end lost 4 bases, and 10 bases lay between the germline ends. The CDR3 spans 14 residues. DNA of the CDR3: TGTGCCTGGAGTGCAGGGGTGGTCACCGGGGAGCTGTTTTTT. Translated: CAWSAGVVTGELFF.

The V gene is TRBV30, the J gene TRBJ1-1; D remains ambiguous. Germline loops: CDR1 GTSNPN, CDR2 SVGIG (reference sequence). The CDR3 sequence is 12 residues long. V lost 8 bases and J lost 7, with 17 bases in between. The chain's CDR3 is CAGNPADFEAFF. The CDR3 nucleotides are TGTGCCGGGAACCCCGCAGACTTTGAAGCTTTCTTT.

The chain recombines TRBV19 with TRBJ2-7; the match to TRBD1 covers 11 bases. Germline trimming cut 4 bases from V and 6 bases from J; bases unmatched to any gene: 5. The CDR3 loop spans 14 amino acids. The germline gives CDR1 LNHDA, CDR2 SQIVND (reference sequence). CDR3 coding DNA: TGTGCCAGTAGTACAGGACAGGGGGCCTTCGAGCAGTACTTC. Encoded protein: CASSTGQGAFEQYF.

This clone came up once. The chain uses TRBV27 and TRBJ1-5; 7 bases are shared with TRBD1. CDR1 MNHEY and CDR2 SMNVEV come from the germline V gene (reference sequence). The CDR3 runs to 14 residues. The ends lost 9 bases at V and 3 bases at J; junction bases unmatched: 8. CDR3 DNA sequence: TGTGCCAGTAGACCCGGGACAGCCAATCAGCCCCAGCATTTT. Translated, it gives CASRPGTANQPQHF.

The CDR3 sequence: CASSLRGPFDSEAFF. CDR3 bases: TGTGCCAGCAGCTTGAGGGGGCCTTTCGACTCTGAAGCTTTCTTT. The rearrangement joins TRBV7-3 to TRBJ1-1; 7 bases are a match to TRBD1. From germline, CDR1 is SGHTA and CDR2 FQGTGA. With V trimmed by 3 bases and J by 6 bases, 10 bases remained unmatched. The CDR3 totals 15 residues. The full variable domain, with the rest looked up from reference TRBV7-3 and TRBJ1-1, is GAGVSQTPSNKVTEKGKYVELRCDPISGHTALYWYRQSLGQGPEFLIYFQGTGAADDSGLPNDRFFAVRPEGSVSTLKIQRTERGDSAVYLCASSLRGPFDSEAFFGQGTRLTVV.

J is TRBJ1-1 and V is TRBV7-2, with TRBD1 matching 7 bases. CDR1 is SGHTA and CDR2 is FQGNSA in the germline V gene. The CDR3 totals 15 residues. After removal of 1 base from V and 4 bases from J, the junction contained 6 bases not matched to a gene. The DNA for the CDR3 is TGTGCCAGCAGCTTAGAAGACAGGGTCGGCACTGAAGCTTTCTTT. It encodes CASSLEDRVGTEAFF.

The V and J genes are TRBV27 and TRBJ1-2; D remains unclear. Germline values: CDR1 MNHEY, CDR2 SMNVEV (reference sequence). There are 15 residues in the CDR3. Deletions cut 0 bases from V and 4 bases from J, with 12 bases between. In DNA form, the CDR3 reads TGTGCCAGCAGTTTATCGAATCTAGGCTTCTATGGCTACACCTTC. Amino acid sequence: CASSLSNLGFYGYTF.

The V and J genes are TRBV29-1 and TRBJ2-1; 12 nucleotides agree with TRBD2. Trimming took 4 bases from V and 4 from J; bases not matched to a gene: 5. Germline CDR1 is SQVTM and CDR2 is ANQGSEA. This CDR3 is built from 15 residues. CDR3 bases: TGCAGCGTTGTGCTAGCGGGAGGGCCTTACAATGAGCAGTTCTTC. It encodes CSVVLAGGPYNEQFF.

The chain joins TRBV4-1 to TRBJ2-7, with 9 bases matching TRBD1. Per the germline V gene, CDR1 is MGHRA and CDR2 is YSYEKL. V was clipped by 2 bases and J by 7 bases; unmatched bases: 6. This CDR3 is built from 14 residues. CDR3 nucleotide sequence: TGCGCCAGCAGCCAACGGGGACAGGGTCCGGAGCAGTACTTC. It codes for CASSQRGQGPEQYF.

The rearrangement joins TRBV7-2 to TRBJ2-5, with D maybe TRBD2 (7 bases). The CDR3 is made up of 14 amino acids. The germline gives CDR1 SGHTA, CDR2 FQGNSA. V was trimmed by 5 bases and J by 1 base, leaving 11 bases between them. The CDR3 reads CASSPRGPQETQYF. In DNA, the CDR3 is TGTGCCAGCAGCCCGCGGGGGCCCCAAGAGACCCAGTACTTC.

The V gene is TRBV19, the J gene TRBJ1-1; D perhaps matches TRBD1 (6 bases). The CDR3 runs to 15 residues. Trimming removed 4 bases at V and 5 bases at J, with 17 bases between. CDR1 and CDR2 from the germline V gene are LNHDA and SQIVND (reference sequence). CDR3 bases: TGTGCCAGTAGTACCCGACAGGCGTCTGTTACTGAAGCTTTCTTT. Translation: CASSTRQASVTEAFF.

The chain joins TRBV7-9 to TRBJ1-4; 8 nucleotides match TRBD1. V gave up 5 bases and J gave up 5 bases; unmatched junction bases: 7. The CDR3 consists of 15 residues. Per germline, CDR1 SEHNR and CDR2 FQNEAQ (reference sequence). CDR3 in DNA: TGTGCCAGCAGCAGACCGACAGGGGAGAATGAAAAACTGTTTTTT. It codes for CASSRPTGENEKLFF.

The rearrangement uses TRBV11-2 and TRBJ2-7, with TRBD2 matching over 8 bases. CDR3 length: 16 residues. Looked up from germline, CDR1 is SGHAT and CDR2 is FQNNGV. V gave up 4 bases and J gave up 2 bases; unmatched junction bases: 10. The CDR3 loop reads CASSSQVGAGAYEQYF. CDR3 coding DNA: TGTGCCAGCAGCTCCCAAGTCGGAGCGGGGGCCTACGAGCAGTACTTC.

The sample holds a few counts of this clone. The rearrangement links TRBV30 to TRBJ1-4, with D perhaps matching TRBD1 (5 bases). Looked up from germline, CDR1 is GTSNPN and CDR2 is SVGIG (reference sequence). The CDR3 length is 14 residues. The V gene lost 3 bases and the J gene lost 8 bases, with 16 bases spanning the gap. The CDR3, as DNA: TGTGCCTGGAGCACCGGGACCGGTGGAGAAAAACTGTTTTTT. Residues: CAWSTGTGGEKLFF.

The rearrangement links TRBV20-1 to TRBJ2-1; D gene uncertain. V dropped 6 bases and J dropped 9 bases, with 12 bases sitting between them. CDR1 is DFQATT, CDR2 SNEGSKA, per germline (reference sequence). The CDR3 has 11 residues. CDR3 bases: TGCAGTGCCGACGCACGCGGTGAGCAGTTCTTC. It encodes CSADARGEQFF.

By share, this clone ranks as medium-sized. This sequence joins TRBV19 and TRBJ2-1; the match to TRBD1 covers 11 bases. Germline V gives CDR1 LNHDA, CDR2 SQIVND (reference sequence). Unmatched junction bases numbered 4, after V lost 7 bases and J lost 8 bases. CDR3 size: 13 residues. CDR3 nucleotide sequence: TGTGCCAGTATAGGACAGGGGGCCGATGAGCAGTTCTTC. Protein: CASIGQGADEQFF.

This clone was recorded a few times. The chain carries TRBV11-2 and TRBJ2-1; unclear D gene. This CDR3 has 13 residues. The ends were cut back, 5 bases at V and 5 bases at J, with 10 bases in the middle. Germline CDR1 SGHAT, CDR2 FQNNGV. In DNA form, the CDR3 reads TGTGCCAGCAGCATCAGCCTGAACAATGAGCAGTTCTTC. Amino acids: CASSISLNNEQFF.